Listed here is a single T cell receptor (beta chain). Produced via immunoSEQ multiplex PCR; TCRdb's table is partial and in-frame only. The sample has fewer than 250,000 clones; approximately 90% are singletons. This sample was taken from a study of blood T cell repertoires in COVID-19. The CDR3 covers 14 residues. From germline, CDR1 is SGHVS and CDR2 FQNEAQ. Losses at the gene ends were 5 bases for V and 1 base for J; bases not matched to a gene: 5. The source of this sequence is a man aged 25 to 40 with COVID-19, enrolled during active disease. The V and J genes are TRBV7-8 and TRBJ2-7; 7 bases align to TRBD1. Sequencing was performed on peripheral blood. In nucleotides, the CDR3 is TGTGCCAGCAGCCTACGGGACAGATCCTACGAGCAGTACTTC. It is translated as CASSLRDRSYEQYF.